The 6 T cell receptor beta chains reported below all come from one sample, sequenced in a study of CD8 T cells in acute hepatitis C reinfection (dated by TCRdb to about 2021). The investigation overall reported the following: TRBV04 and TRBV06 gene families were preferentially used in all groups, and this usage was not explained by overrepresentation in the naive pool.

The library was produced with the immunoSEQ multiplex PCR assay. TCRdb holds this immuneACCESS table with in-frame rearrangements only. Some clones are missing; in checked studies, unresolved V genes explain under half, and the rest has no known cause. In all, the sample holds some 1,400 clones, and 48% of those were seen once. The top ten clones comprise less than 8.5% of the sample. The meaning of the sample's time point label: acute HCV infection, within 168 days of estimated infection date. The sequenced cells were not expanded in vitro beforehand; instead, HCV-specific TCR repertoires were characterized directly ex vivo. Sample: HCV NS3-1073 tetramer-sorted CD8+ T cells from PBMCs, taken during acute infection. The cell subset or site label corresponds to: FACS-sorted NS3-1073 tetramer+ CD8+ T cells. These TCRs come from a woman between 18 and 30 years old with chronic hepatitis C.

DNA of the CDR3: TGTGCCAGCTCCGGTGGGGGGGGCACAGATACGCAGTATTTT. This sequence encodes CASSGGGGTDTQYF. The V call is TRBV18, the J call TRBJ2-3; 7 positions agree with TRBD2. There are 14 residues in the CDR3. Per germline, CDR1 KGHSH and CDR2 LQKENI. Losses at the gene ends were 6 bases for V and 1 base for J; bases not matched to a gene: 4.

The rearrangement uses TRBV11-3 and TRBJ2-7; 7 bases line up with TRBD2. The trim removed 0 bases at V and 5 bases at J, leaving 13 bases unmatched. This CDR3 comprises 17 residues. Germline values: CDR1 SGHNT, CDR2 YENEEA. The CDR3 DNA sequence: TGTGCCAGCAGCTTAGAGGTGGCAGCAGGTGGGGGGGACGAGCAGTACTTC. This gives the protein CASSLEVAAGGGDEQYF.

This clone was seen a few times. The rearrangement links TRBV4-3 to TRBJ1-3; D may be TRBD1 (5 bases). The germline V gene encodes CDR1 LGHNA and CDR2 YSLEER. The length of the CDR3 is 17 residues. V gave up 0 bases and J gave up 3 bases, with 15 bases separating them. This CDR3 reads CASSQDPWAGGGNTIYF. For the CDR3, the DNA is TGCGCCAGCAGCCAAGATCCGTGGGCTGGGGGTGGAAACACCATATATTTT.

This clone was counted a few times. The V gene is TRBV4-2, the J gene TRBJ1-1; D remains ambiguous. This CDR3 spans 13 amino acids. Trimming left V 0 bases short and J 4 bases short, with 6 bases between. Germline lookup yields CDR1 LGHNA and CDR2 YNFKEQ. The CDR3 DNA is TGTGCCAGCAGCCAAGAAGAGAGCACTGAAGCTTTCTTT. Translated: CASSQEESTEAFF.

This clone was found a few times. This sequence joins TRBV4-2 and TRBJ1-2; D is ambiguous. The ends were cut back, 3 bases at V and 3 bases at J, with 14 bases in the middle. In germline, CDR1 is LGHNA, CDR2 YNFKEQ. The CDR3 length is 15 residues. The CDR3 DNA is TGTGCCAGCAGCCAGGTGGGTGTGGAGGACTATGGCTACACCTTC. Amino acids: CASSQVGVEDYGYTF.

J is TRBJ2-2 and V is TRBV30; 9 nucleotides line up with TRBD2. This CDR3 is built from 17 residues. CDR1 GTSNPN and CDR2 SVGIG come from the germline V gene (reference sequence). Germline trimming cut 0 bases from V and 5 bases from J; bases unmatched to any gene: 10. CDR3 sequence: CAWSVFLGGGVTGELFF. Here the CDR3 DNA reads TGTGCCTGGAGTGTATTCTTAGGCGGGGGGGTTACCGGGGAGCTGTTTTTT.